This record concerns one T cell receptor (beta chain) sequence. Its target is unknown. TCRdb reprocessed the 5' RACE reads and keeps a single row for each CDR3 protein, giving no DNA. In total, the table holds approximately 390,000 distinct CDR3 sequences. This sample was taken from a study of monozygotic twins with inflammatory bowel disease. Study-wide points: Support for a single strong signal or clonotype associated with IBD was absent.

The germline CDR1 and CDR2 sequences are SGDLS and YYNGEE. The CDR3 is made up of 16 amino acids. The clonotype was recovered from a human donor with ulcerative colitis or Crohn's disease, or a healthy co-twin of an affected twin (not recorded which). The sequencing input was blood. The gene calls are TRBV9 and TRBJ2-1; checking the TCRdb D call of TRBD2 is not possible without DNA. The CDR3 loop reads CASSVGSSPSYNEQFF.